The TCR beta chain described here comes from a study of regulatory T cells in long-lasting Graves disease (dated by TCRdb to the early 2020s). About the study as a whole: In the newly diagnosed Graves' disease group, patients had been taking antithyroid drugs for less than 3 months. Peripheral blood TCR sequencing and RNA sequencing compared persistent Graves' disease patients with newly diagnosed Graves' disease patients. The study took place in China and was registered as a clinical trial. TCR sequencing covered about 13 persistent and around 20 newly diagnosed Graves' disease patients, around 35 samples in total.

Findings and caveats that apply to the study as a whole: As a limitation, the authors acknowledged that the small sample size may reduce accuracy. Sequencing and analysis were limited to the TCR beta chain. Persistent Graves' disease patients showed lower TCR Shannon entropy and fewer highly expanded clones than newly diagnosed patients, suggesting clonal expansion. Because the primary lesion, thyroid tissue, could not be accessed, the study looked at peripheral blood alone. More public clonotypes were shared among persistent patients (over 2,500) than among newly diagnosed patients (roughly 1,000).

This clonotype was found many times. Its cognate antigen has yet to be identified. Per-nucleotide qualities are absent, and no much larger clonotype sits a single base away. Interpreted using the paper, the time point label stands for: newly diagnosed GD, antithyroid drugs for less than 3 months. For both TCR sequencing and RNA sequencing, RNA was extracted from PBMCs in TRIzol. Graves' disease was diagnosed according to American Thyroid Association guidelines. The patients came from an endocrinology department in Xi'an, China. From each patient, roughly 9 milliliters of peripheral blood was collected into an EDTA anticoagulant tube. PBMCs were isolated by Ficoll Paque Plus density gradient separation without further T cell sorting. An Agilent 2100 Bioanalyzer and agarose gel were used to check RNA quality, while a NanoDrop 2000 measured RNA concentration. Library construction relied on multiplex PCR. TCRdb shows the sequencer as Illumina HiSeq 4000. To build TCR beta libraries, CDR3 regions were amplified by Arm-PCR using iRepertoire HTBI primers. PCR products were gel purified before sequencing. The original methods were these. Gene usage analysis of CDR3 amino acid clonotypes used the approximately 56 TRBV and more than 13 TRBJ segments found across samples. COPE and FqMerger were used to merge the filtered high-quality paired reads into contigs. BLAST was used to align contigs to the IMGT TRBV, TRBD and TRBJ reference genes, and CDR3 was defined following IMGT. Any clonotype with a frequency above 0.1% was counted as a highly expanded clone. Shannon entropy served as the measure of repertoire diversity, while the Gini coefficient captured V-J evenness. Clonotypes shared by more than one individual were considered public. The raw public reads went through TCRdb reprocessing: fastp at Q25, MiXCR clone calling, in-frame beta chains kept. Rows with one shared CDR3 protein collapse into an entry with the most common genes and DNA. The V and J calls were not made by the authors but by TCRdb's processing. The sample contains roughly 380,000 distinct CDR3 sequences, 15% of them found a single time. The ten largest clones capture about 20% of the sample.

The receptor was derived from a female donor with Graves disease. This sample comprised peripheral blood mononuclear cells (PBMCs), obtained at new diagnosis, from a patient treated with antithyroid drugs.

Here the CDR3 is given as CASGFNQPQHF. The sequence in DNA is TGTGCTAGTGGTTTCAATCAGCCCCAGCATTTT. The sequence links TRBV12-5 to TRBJ1-5; no D gene is confidently identified. Reading from cysteine to phenylalanine, the CDR3 counts 11 amino acids. Of all the DNA, just the CDR3 is kept, 33 bases in frame from base 1. From the germline V gene, CDR1 is LGHNT and CDR2 is FRNRAP. V gives up 3 bases and J gives up 3 bases, and the segment between their germline ends measures 0 bases.